These T cell receptor beta chains were read from a single sample in a study of cytomegalovirus exposure and HLA in healthy donors. Only in-frame clones appear in the TCRdb table, and some are missing; sequencing was by immunoSEQ multiplex PCR. The table includes approximately 120,000 clones, roughly a tenth detected once. Sequences were obtained from PBMCs. These receptor sequences come from a woman aged 18-35 years in good health and CMV-seropositive. CDR3s include the opening cysteine and the closing phenylalanine or tryptophan. A D gene is named only where the DNA matches it firmly. The size entry is marked missing in some rows and otherwise reads once, few, many or a size class.

CDR3nt,CDR3aa,v_gene,j_gene,d_gene,abundance
TGTGCCAGTAGTAGACCGCCCGCTGGACAGCTCTATGGCTACACCTTC,CASSRPPAGQLYGYTF,TRBV19,TRBJ1-2,-,-
TGTGCCAGCAGTGGGGGGATCAATCAGCCCCAGCATTTT,CASSGGINQPQHF,TRBV27,TRBJ1-5,-,-
TGTGCCAGCAGGTTGGAAAGGGACAACAGAAAACTGTTTTTT,CASRLERDNRKLFF,TRBV6-5,TRBJ1-4,-,-
TGTGCCAGCAGCTTTAGTTATGGCTACACCTTC,CASSFSYGYTF,TRBV7-9,TRBJ1-2,-,few
TGTGCCAGCAGTGACCCGGGAGAGTTGGCGCAGTATTTT,CASSDPGELAQYF,TRBV25-1,TRBJ2-3,-,few
TGTGCCAGTAGTAGATTTCAACAGGGTGGAGTGGGAAAACTGTTTTTT,CASSRFQQGGVGKLFF,TRBV19,TRBJ1-4,-,few
TGTGCCAGCAGCGCCCTAGGACAGTTTTCGTTAAGTTATGGCTACACCTTC,CASSALGQFSLSYGYTF,TRBV9,TRBJ1-2,-,-
TGCAGCGTACAGGGGTTGTTGAGCACTGAAGCTTTCTTT,CSVQGLLSTEAFF,TRBV29-1,TRBJ1-1,TRBD1,few
TGCGCCAGCAGCGCAATACCGACAGGGGCCAACACTGAAGCTTTCTTT,CASSAIPTGANTEAFF,TRBV5-1,TRBJ1-1,TRBD1,-
TGTGCCAGCAGTTTCTGGCAGCGGGAGGAAGCTTTCTTT,CASSFWQREEAFF,TRBV28,TRBJ1-1,-,-
TGTGCCAGCAGCGATCGGGCGGGATCCTACGAGCAGTACTTC,CASSDRAGSYEQYF,TRBV9,TRBJ2-7,-,-
TGCAGCCACTCGGGGAGGTGGGGGGGCGAGCAGTACTTC,CSHSGRWGGEQYF,TRBV29-1,TRBJ2-7,TRBD2,-
TGTGCCAGCAGCTTAGGTTGGGGCGGCCTCGGGGAGCTGTTTTTT,CASSLGWGGLGELFF,TRBV11-2,TRBJ2-2,-,-
TGTGCCACCAGCAGAATACAGGGGCCGGGCTATGGCTACACCTTC,CATSRIQGPGYGYTF,TRBV15,TRBJ1-2,TRBD1,few
TGCGCCAGCAGCCTGACTAACGCGGGTGGAAACACCATATATTTT,CASSLTNAGGNTIYF,TRBV4-1,TRBJ1-3,-,-
TGTGCCTGGAACGCTAACACAGATACGCAGTATTTT,CAWNANTDTQYF,TRBV30,TRBJ2-3,-,few
TGTGCCAGCACATCGAGTCGACAGGGATATGGCTACACCTTC,CASTSSRQGYGYTF,TRBV6-5,TRBJ1-2,TRBD1,few
TGTGCCATCAGCTCACTGAGACAAGCTAACTATGGCTACACCTTC,CAISSLRQANYGYTF,TRBV10-3,TRBJ1-2,-,once
TGTGCCAGCAGGGTAAAGGCGGGACTAGCTACTATTGAGCAGTTCTTC,CASRVKAGLATIEQFF,TRBV6-6,TRBJ2-1,TRBD2,few
TGTGCCAGCAGTTTACGAGCGGTTCCTAGCACAGATACGCAGTATTTT,CASSLRAVPSTDTQYF,TRBV27,TRBJ2-3,-,few
TGTGCCAGCAGGCCAGGGGATGGTGTGGGGCAGTTCTTC,CASRPGDGVGQFF,TRBV6-6,TRBJ2-1,-,-
TGCGCCAGCAGCTTCGGAGGGCCTTACAATGAGCAGTTCTTC,CASSFGGPYNEQFF,TRBV5-1,TRBJ2-1,-,few
TGTGCCACCATTCGACAGTATAGTAACTACGAGCAGTACTTC,CATIRQYSNYEQYF,TRBV6-1,TRBJ2-7,-,-
TGTGCCAGCAGGGGACTGAGCTCCTACAATGAGCAGTTCTTC,CASRGLSSYNEQFF,TRBV2,TRBJ2-1,-,-
TGTGCCAGCAGAAAGGGACAGGGGGAAACAGATACGCAGTATTTT,CASRKGQGETDTQYF,TRBV6-1,TRBJ2-3,TRBD1,few
TGTGCCAGCAGCTTAGACGGAATAGGACTCCGCTCGGACACCTTC,CASSLDGIGLRSDTF,TRBV7-9,TRBJ1-2,-,-
TGTGCCAGCAGTTTATTAGGGGGGGGCTTGAACACCGGGGAGCTGTTTTTT,CASSLLGGGLNTGELFF,TRBV27,TRBJ2-2,-,-
TGTGCCAGCAGCGTAGCTCCCCTAGCGGGAGAGAGAGCCCAGTACTTC,CASSVAPLAGERAQYF,TRBV9,TRBJ2-5,TRBD2,few
TGTGCCAGCAGCCCTAAAGTCGACGAGCAGTACTTC,CASSPKVDEQYF,TRBV11-2,TRBJ2-7,-,-
TGTGCCAGCAGCGTCTTCTACAATGAGCAGTTCTTC,CASSVFYNEQFF,TRBV28,TRBJ2-1,-,-
TGTGCCAGTAGTAGTCTGACAGACCTCTACGAGCAGTACTTC,CASSSLTDLYEQYF,TRBV2,TRBJ2-7,-,-
TGTGCCAGCAGTGATCGGATTGGTAGCGGGAGGGCCAACTCTGACCAAGAGACCCAGTACTTC,CASSDRIGSGRANSDQETQYF,TRBV2,TRBJ2-5,TRBD2,few
TGTGCCAGCAGTTACCCAGACAGGGGATTATACGAGCAGTACTTC,CASSYPDRGLYEQYF,TRBV6-6,TRBJ2-7,TRBD1,few
TGTGCCACCAGCAGCGGTCGTTTCACGGGGGACCCTGAAGCTTTCTTT,CATSSGRFTGDPEAFF,TRBV15,TRBJ1-1,-,few
TGTGCCAGCAGTTTAGGATCGGGGTTAACCGGGGAGCTGTTTTTT,CASSLGSGLTGELFF,TRBV6-1,TRBJ2-2,-,-
TGTGCCTGGAGCCTGACTAGCGGGAGGACCGAGCAGTACTTC,CAWSLTSGRTEQYF,TRBV30,TRBJ2-7,TRBD2,-
TGTGCCAGCAGCCCCTCCGGGACAGGCAGTCCTAACACTGAAGCTTTCTTT,CASSPSGTGSPNTEAFF,TRBV28,TRBJ1-1,TRBD1,-